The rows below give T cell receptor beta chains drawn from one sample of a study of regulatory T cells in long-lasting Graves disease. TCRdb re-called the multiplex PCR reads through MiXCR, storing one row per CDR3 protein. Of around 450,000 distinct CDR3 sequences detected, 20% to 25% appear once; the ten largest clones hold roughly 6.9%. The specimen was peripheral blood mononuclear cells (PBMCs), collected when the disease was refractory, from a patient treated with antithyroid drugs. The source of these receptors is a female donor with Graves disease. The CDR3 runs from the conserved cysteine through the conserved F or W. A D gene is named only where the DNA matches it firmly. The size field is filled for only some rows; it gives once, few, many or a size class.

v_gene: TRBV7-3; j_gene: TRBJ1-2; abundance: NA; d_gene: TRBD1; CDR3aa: CASSLTGTGAIYTF; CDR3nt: TGTGCCAGCAGCTTAACGGGGACAGGGGCCATCTACACCTTC
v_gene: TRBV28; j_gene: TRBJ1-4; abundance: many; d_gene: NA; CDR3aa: CASSGPGEKLFF; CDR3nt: TGTGCCAGCAGTGGGCCGGGTGAAAAACTGTTTTTT
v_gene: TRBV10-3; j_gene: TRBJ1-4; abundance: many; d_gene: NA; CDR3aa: CAISETGNEKLFF; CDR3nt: TGTGCCATCAGTGAAACAGGGAATGAAAAACTGTTTTTT
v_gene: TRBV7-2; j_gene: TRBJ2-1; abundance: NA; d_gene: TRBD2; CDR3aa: CASSQRVAGDNEQFF; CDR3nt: TGTGCCAGCAGCCAACGAGTAGCGGGAGACAATGAGCAGTTCTTC
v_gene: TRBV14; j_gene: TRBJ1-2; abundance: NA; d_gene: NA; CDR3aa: CASSPGEYYGYTF; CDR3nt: TGTGCCAGCAGTCCAGGGGAGTACTATGGCTACACCTTC
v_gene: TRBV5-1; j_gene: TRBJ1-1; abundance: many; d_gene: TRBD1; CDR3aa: CASSSRQGAFEAFF; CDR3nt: TGCGCCAGCAGCTCACGACAGGGGGCTTTTGAAGCTTTCTTT
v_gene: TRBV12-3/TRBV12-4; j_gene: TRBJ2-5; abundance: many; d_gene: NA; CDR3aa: CASKSEGQETQYF; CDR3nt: TGTGCCAGCAAGTCGGAGGGCCAAGAGACCCAGTACTTC
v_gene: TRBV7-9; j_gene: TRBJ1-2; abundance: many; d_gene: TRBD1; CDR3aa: CASSLGQKGGYTF; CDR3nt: TGTGCCAGCAGCTTGGGACAGAAGGGCGGCTACACCTTC
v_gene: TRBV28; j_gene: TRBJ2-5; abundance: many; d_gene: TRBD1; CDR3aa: CASARVGTDQETQYF; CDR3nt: TGTGCCAGCGCAAGAGTTGGGACAGACCAAGAGACCCAGTACTTC
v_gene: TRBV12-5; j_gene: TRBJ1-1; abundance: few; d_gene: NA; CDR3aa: CASGALDTEAFF; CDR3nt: TGTGCTAGTGGTGCTCTCGACACTGAAGCTTTCTTT
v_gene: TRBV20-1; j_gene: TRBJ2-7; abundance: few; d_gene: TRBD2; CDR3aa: CSARATSGGVIREQYF; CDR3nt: TGCAGTGCTAGGGCTACTAGCGGGGGGGTAATAAGGGAGCAGTACTTC
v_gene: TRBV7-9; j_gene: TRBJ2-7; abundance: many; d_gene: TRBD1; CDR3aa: CASSLTGDSSYEQYF; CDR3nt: TGTGCCAGCAGCTTAACCGGGGACAGCTCCTACGAGCAGTACTTC
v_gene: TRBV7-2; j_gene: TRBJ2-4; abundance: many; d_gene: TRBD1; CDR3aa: CASSPRTGLAKNIQYF; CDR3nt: TGTGCCAGCAGCCCCCGGACAGGACTAGCCAAAAACATTCAGTACTTC
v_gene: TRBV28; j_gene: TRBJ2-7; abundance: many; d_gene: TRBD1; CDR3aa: CASSSPGTGGYEQYF; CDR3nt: TGTGCCAGCAGTTCCCCCGGGACAGGGGGCTACGAGCAGTACTTC
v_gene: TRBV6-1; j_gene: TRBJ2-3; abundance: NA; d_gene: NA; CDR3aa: CASSLPPTDTQYF; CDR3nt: TGTGCCAGCAGTCTACCCCCCACAGATACGCAGTATTTT
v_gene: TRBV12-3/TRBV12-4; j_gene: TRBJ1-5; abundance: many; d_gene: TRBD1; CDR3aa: CASSSGTGDLQPQHF; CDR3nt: TGTGCCAGCAGTTCAGGGACAGGGGATTTACAGCCCCAGCATTTT
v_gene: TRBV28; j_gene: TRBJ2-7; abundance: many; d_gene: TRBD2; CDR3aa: CASSPGTSGPFTSYEQYF; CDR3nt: TGTGCCAGCAGTCCTGGTACTAGCGGACCCTTTACCTCCTACGAGCAGTACTTC
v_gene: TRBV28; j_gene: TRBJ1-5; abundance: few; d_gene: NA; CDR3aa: CASSFGGLGNQPQHF; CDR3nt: TGTGCCAGCAGTTTCGGGGGGCTAGGCAATCAGCCCCAGCATTTT
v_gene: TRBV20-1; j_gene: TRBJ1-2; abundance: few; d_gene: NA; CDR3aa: CSATPGDLNYGYTF; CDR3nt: TGCAGTGCTACCCCAGGGGACCTTAACTATGGCTACACCTTC
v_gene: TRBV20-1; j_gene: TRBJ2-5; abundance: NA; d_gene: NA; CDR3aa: CSAVDDNRWETQYF; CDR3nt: TGCAGTGCTGTAGACGATAACCGGTGGGAGACCCAGTACTTC
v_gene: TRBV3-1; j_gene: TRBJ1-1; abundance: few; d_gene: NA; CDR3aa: CASSQFGGTEAFF; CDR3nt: TGTGCCAGCAGCCAGTTCGGGGGAACTGAAGCTTTCTTT
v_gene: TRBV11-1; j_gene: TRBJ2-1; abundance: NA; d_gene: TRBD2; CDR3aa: CASSSGGWVYNEQFF; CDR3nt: TGTGCCAGCAGCTCCGGGGGGTGGGTTTACAATGAGCAGTTCTTC
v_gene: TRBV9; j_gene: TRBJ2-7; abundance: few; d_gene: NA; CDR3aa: CASSVGDYSYEQYF; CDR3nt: TGTGCCAGCAGCGTAGGCGACTATTCCTACGAGCAGTACTTC
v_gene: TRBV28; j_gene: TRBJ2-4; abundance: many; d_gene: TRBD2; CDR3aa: CASTSLAETYGQYF; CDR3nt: TGTGCCAGCACCTCCCTAGCGGAGACCTACGGTCAGTACTTC
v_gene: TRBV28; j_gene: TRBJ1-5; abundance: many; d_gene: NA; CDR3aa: CASSLDTLLGQPQHF; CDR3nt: TGTGCCAGCAGTTTAGACACGTTACTTGGTCAGCCCCAGCATTTT
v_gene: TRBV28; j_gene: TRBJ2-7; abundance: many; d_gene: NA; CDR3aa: CASSPPGPRTWEQYF; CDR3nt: TGTGCCAGCAGTCCTCCGGGACCCCGGACGTGGGAGCAGTACTTC
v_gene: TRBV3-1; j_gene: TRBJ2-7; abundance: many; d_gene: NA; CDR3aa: CASSQDVGIEQYF; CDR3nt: TGTGCCAGCAGCCAAGATGTAGGGATCGAGCAGTACTTC
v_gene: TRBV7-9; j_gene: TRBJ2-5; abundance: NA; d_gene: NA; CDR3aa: CASSPRGVGTQETQYF; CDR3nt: TGTGCCAGCAGCCCACGCGGGGTCGGAACCCAAGAGACCCAGTACTTC
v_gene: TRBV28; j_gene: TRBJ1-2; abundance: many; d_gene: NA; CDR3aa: CASVDSSNYGYTF; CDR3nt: TGTGCCAGCGTGGACAGTTCTAACTATGGCTACACCTTC
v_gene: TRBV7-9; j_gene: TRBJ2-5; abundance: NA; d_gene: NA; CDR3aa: CASSRSEETQYF; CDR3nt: TGTGCCAGCAGCCGTAGCGAAGAGACCCAGTACTTC
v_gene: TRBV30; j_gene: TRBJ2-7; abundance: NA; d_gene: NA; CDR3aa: CAWSATGSEQYF; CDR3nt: TGTGCCTGGAGTGCCACAGGGTCAGAGCAGTACTTC
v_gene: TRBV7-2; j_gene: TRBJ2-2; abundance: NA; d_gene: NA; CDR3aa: CASSEPGFGELFF; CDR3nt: TGTGCCAGCAGCGAGCCGGGGTTCGGGGAGCTGTTTTTT
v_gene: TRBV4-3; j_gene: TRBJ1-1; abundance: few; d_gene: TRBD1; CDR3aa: CASGTGVSEAFF; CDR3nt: TGCGCCAGCGGCACAGGGGTATCTGAAGCTTTCTTT
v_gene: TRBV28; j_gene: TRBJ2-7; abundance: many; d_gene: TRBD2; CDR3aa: CASSFVLAGPYEQYF; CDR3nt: TGTGCCAGCAGTTTCGTCCTAGCGGGACCCTACGAGCAGTACTTC
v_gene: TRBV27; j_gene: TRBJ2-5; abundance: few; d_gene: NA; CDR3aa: CASSLSTGRKETQYF; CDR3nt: TGTGCCAGCAGTTTATCGACTGGGAGGAAAGAGACCCAGTACTTC
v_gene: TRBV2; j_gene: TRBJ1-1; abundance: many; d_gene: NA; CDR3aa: CASVEKDPGLGTEAFF; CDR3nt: TGTGCCAGCGTCGAAAAGGACCCTGGGCTTGGCACTGAAGCTTTCTTT
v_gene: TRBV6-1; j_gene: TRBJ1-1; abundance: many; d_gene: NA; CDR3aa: CASSPKVMNTEAFF; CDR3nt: TGTGCCAGCAGCCCAAAGGTCATGAACACTGAAGCTTTCTTT
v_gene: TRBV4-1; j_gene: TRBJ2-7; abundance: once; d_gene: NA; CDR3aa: CASSPQPGRVEQYF; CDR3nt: TGCGCCAGCAGCCCACAACCGGGACGAGTAGAGCAGTACTTC
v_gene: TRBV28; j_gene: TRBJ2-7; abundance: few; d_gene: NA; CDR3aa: CASSAPGSNEQYF; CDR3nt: TGTGCCAGCAGTGCCCCGGGTAGCAACGAGCAGTACTTC
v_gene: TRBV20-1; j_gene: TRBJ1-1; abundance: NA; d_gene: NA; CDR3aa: CSAREVGHYDTEAFF; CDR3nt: TGCAGTGCTAGGGAGGTGGGGCACTACGACACTGAAGCTTTCTTT
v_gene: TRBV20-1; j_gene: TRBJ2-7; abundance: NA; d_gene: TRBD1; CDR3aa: CSARTSGTGPSEQYF; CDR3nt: TGCAGTGCTAGAACTTCCGGGACAGGACCCTCCGAGCAGTACTTC